In its sample, the clone carrying this T cell receptor beta chain was seen a few times. Its antigen is unidentified. Germline loops: CDR1 SGHTA, CDR2 FQGNSA. V was trimmed by 1 base and J by 2 bases, leaving 12 bases between them. CDR3 length equals 16 residues. The data derive from a study of T-cell memory formation after mild COVID-19. For the study at large: For the most part, TCR clusters were specific to one donor. Overall study results and limits: Among clones contracting day 15 to 85, CD4/CD8 was balanced, whereas later expanders leaned CD4+. Researchers found some responding clones in pre-infection memory, a sign that cross-reactive memory joined. Clones from the second wave (peaking day 37) had unconfirmed SARS-CoV-2 specificity.

From the 5' RACE reads, TCRdb called clonotypes with MiXCR, one entry per CDR3 protein. The sample includes around 300,000 distinct CDR3 sequences, roughly 13% of them seen just once. The receptor's source is a man in his late teens or twenties who had mild COVID-19 (a few samples of this study predate the infection). Cell type and time point are not known. Sample: PBMCs or a T cell subset sorted from them (not recorded which). V usage is TRBV7-2 and J usage is TRBJ2-1, with D possibly being TRBD1 (6 bases). The CDR3 reads CASSLGWGRTYNEQFF. CDR3 coding DNA: TGTGCCAGCAGCTTAGGGTGGGGGCGCACCTACAATGAGCAGTTCTTC.